The 2 T cell receptor beta chains given below trace back to one sample, sequenced in a study of vaccination and CD4 T cells after COVID-19. The Oncomine TCR Beta short-read assay was applied to DNA of cultured CD4+ T cells. TCRdb re-called the PCR reads with MiXCR, one entry per CDR3 protein. The data show 9,500 to 15,000 distinct CDR3 sequences, around two fifths seen once. Their target antigens are unknown. Indicated treatment: roughly 11-day PBMC culture with coronavirus spike peptide pools or control peptides (ViraFEST assay). The specimen sequenced was cultured CD4+ T cells from blood. These receptors all come from a human donor with COVID-19.

This clonotype has more than one count but fewer than ten. The chain uses TRBV7-2 and TRBJ2-5; 10 bases agree with TRBD2. The ends lost 8 bases at V and 5 bases at J; junction bases unmatched: 14. CDR1 and CDR2 (germline): SGHTA, FQGNSA. This CDR3 contains 16 residues. In nucleotides, the CDR3 is TGTGCCAGCTCTGCATCTGGAGCGGGGGGGTGGGAGACCCAGTACTTC. This sequence encodes CASSASGAGGWETQYF.

In this sample, this clonotype turned up a few times. This sequence joins TRBV6-1 and TRBJ1-5; the D gene is possibly TRBD1 (6 bases). This CDR3 contains 19 residues. The V gene lost 6 bases and the J gene lost 7 bases, with 31 bases spanning the gap. From germline, CDR1 is MNHNS and CDR2 SASEGT. The CDR3 region is CASRHRSGTTIAGEQPQHF. The CDR3 bases are TGTGCCAGCAGGCATCGATCTGGGACAACTATAGCGGGGGAACAGCCCCAGCATTTT.